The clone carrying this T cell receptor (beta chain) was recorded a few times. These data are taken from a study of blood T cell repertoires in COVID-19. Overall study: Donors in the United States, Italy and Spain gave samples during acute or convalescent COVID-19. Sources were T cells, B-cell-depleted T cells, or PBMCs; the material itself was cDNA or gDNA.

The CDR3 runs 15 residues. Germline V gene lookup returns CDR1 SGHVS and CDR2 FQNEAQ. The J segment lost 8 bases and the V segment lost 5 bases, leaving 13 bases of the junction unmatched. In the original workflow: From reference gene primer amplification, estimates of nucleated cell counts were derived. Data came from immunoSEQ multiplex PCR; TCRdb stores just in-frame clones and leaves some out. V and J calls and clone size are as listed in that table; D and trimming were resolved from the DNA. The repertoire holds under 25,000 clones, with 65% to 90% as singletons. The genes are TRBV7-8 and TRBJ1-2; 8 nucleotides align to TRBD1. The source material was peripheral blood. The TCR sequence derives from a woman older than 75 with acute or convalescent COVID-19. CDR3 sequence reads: CASSTGDRRNGGYTF. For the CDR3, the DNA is TGTGCCAGCAGCACGGGGGACAGGCGAAACGGGGGCTACACCTTC.